This TCR beta chain was observed in a study of cytomegalovirus exposure and HLA in healthy donors. Trimming shortened V by 0 bases and J by 7 bases, and 10 bases separated the two germline ends. The CDR3 runs 14 residues. Germline V CDR1 and CDR2: MGHRA, YSYEKL. Primers for the PCR totalled 60 Vbeta and 13 Jbeta. TCRdb's table, derived via immunoSEQ multiplex PCR, lists solely in-frame clones and lacks some. Found here are fewer than 200,000 clones, roughly 85% of them singletons; the top ten hold approximately 1.6%. The sequence was obtained from a male donor in good health and CMV-seronegative. The chain combines TRBV4-1 with TRBJ1-5; a possible D gene is TRBD1 (5 bases). The source material was PBMCs. This CDR3 reads CASSQEAGKQPQHF. The CDR3 DNA reads TGCGCCAGCAGCCAAGAGGCAGGGAAACAGCCCCAGCATTTT.